This TCR beta chain was retrieved from a study of T cell repertoires in cytomegalovirus infection. Turning to the study itself: It was recently identified HLA-C-restricted and well-studied HLA-B-restricted CMV epitopes that the study used. Indications of both CMV infection and matching HLA type were provided by public TCR beta signatures.

Findings and limits, study-wide: Identification of carriers of CMV plus the relevant HLA was performed using cumulative public TCR beta family frequency.

TCRdb re-called the reads through MiXCR, storing one row per CDR3 protein. This table has about 770,000 distinct CDR3 sequences, approximately 32% appearing once. This clonotype was counted between two and nine times. Its antigen remains unidentified. The clonotype was recovered from a human donor in good health (CMV status not recorded). Some clones in this sample may be carry-over from other donors' samples. The sample here was cultured CD8+ T cells from PBMCs, taken from culture after CMV antigen stimulation.

The CDR3 spells CASSLGPGFGDEQYV. As DNA, the CDR3 is TGTGCCAGCAGTTTAGGTCCCGGGTTCGGTGACGAGCAGTACGTC. The V and J genes are TRBV28 and TRBJ2-7; D uncertain. CDR3 length: 15 amino acids. Trimming removed 2 bases from V and 5 bases from J, with 16 bases in between. Germline CDR1 is MDHEN and CDR2 is SYDVKM.